A single T cell receptor (beta chain) is shown here with its context. The antigen is undetermined. Libraries of naive CD8 T cells were made from around 20,000 to 1,000,000 sorted cells. They used 10%, 30% or 50% RNA. This sample was included in a study of molecular identifiers for immune sequencing clone quantification. Whole-study results and caveats: Naive cells had under 1% of molecules in clones above 20 RNA copies, effectors over 98%.

TCRdb re-called the PCR reads with MiXCR, one entry per CDR3 protein. The top ten hold around 0.84% of the sample, which has 400,000 to 600,000 distinct CDR3 sequences, over 20% seen once. What was sequenced was naive CD8+ T cells from blood, with Jurkat cell RNA spiked in. Subset here: FACS-sorted CD8+CD4-CCR7+CD45RA+ naive T cells. This TCR derives from a human donor in good health. Some libraries in this study had Jurkat cell RNA spiked in.

DNA of the CDR3: TGTGCCAGCAGGTTCGGAGGGGGGATCGCAGATACGCAGTATTTT. It encodes CASRFGGGIADTQYF. The V gene is TRBV12-3 or TRBV12-4, the J gene TRBJ2-3; D tentatively reads TRBD1 or TRBD2 (6 bases each). V was pared by 6 bases and J by 4 bases, with 17 bases between. The CDR3 sequence is 15 residues long.